A selection of T cell receptor beta chains follows, all from one sample in a study of vaccination and CD4 T cells after COVID-19. TCRdb analysed the PCR reads with MiXCR anew, one entry per CDR3 protein. The sample includes around 15,000 distinct CDR3 sequences, more than 45% of them seen just once. Their cognate antigens are unknown. The sample was CD4+ T cells from blood, cultured in vitro, taken about 7 months after SARS-CoV-2 vaccination. All receptors derive from a human donor who had recovered from COVID-19. The CDR3 runs from the conserved cysteine through the conserved F or W. Fields, in order: CDR3 DNA, CDR3 protein, D gene, clone size, J gene, V gene, CDR3 length. The D gene is left open where the match is weak. Only part of the rows carry a size: once, few, many, or a class if the clone is expanded.

CDR3 DNA: TGTGCCACCAGCAGAGATACTGGAGGGGCTTATGGCTACACCTTC
CDR3 protein: CATSRDTGGAYGYTF
D gene: -
clone size: few
J gene: TRBJ1-2
V gene: TRBV15
CDR3 length: 15

CDR3 DNA: TGTGCCAGCAGTGATTCTGACCACGCGAACACCGGGGAGCTGTTTTTT
CDR3 protein: CASSDSDHANTGELFF
D gene: -
clone size: -
J gene: TRBJ2-2
V gene: TRBV6-1
CDR3 length: 16

CDR3 DNA: TGTGCCACCAGGACAGGGTCCGCAGATACGCAGTATTTT
CDR3 protein: CATRTGSADTQYF
D gene: TRBD1
clone size: -
J gene: TRBJ2-3
V gene: TRBV24-1
CDR3 length: 13

CDR3 DNA: TGTGCCAGCAGTTTACACCCGAAGGGCGGGATCACAGATACGCAGTATTTT
CDR3 protein: CASSLHPKGGITDTQYF
D gene: -
clone size: few
J gene: TRBJ2-3
V gene: TRBV27
CDR3 length: 17

CDR3 DNA: TGTGCCAGCAGTGAGGGGCGGGATCTGAATACGCAGTATTTT
CDR3 protein: CASSEGRDLNTQYF
D gene: -
clone size: -
J gene: TRBJ2-3
V gene: TRBV2
CDR3 length: 14

CDR3 DNA: TGTGCCAGCAGCTCACAGGGAAGGTTCCACTCCTATAATTCACCCCTCCACTTT
CDR3 protein: CASSSQGRFHSYNSPLHF
D gene: -
clone size: -
J gene: TRBJ1-6
V gene: TRBV7-2
CDR3 length: 18

CDR3 DNA: TGCAGTGCTAGGACTAGCTGGACAGATACGCAGTATTTT
CDR3 protein: CSARTSWTDTQYF
D gene: TRBD2
clone size: few
J gene: TRBJ2-3
V gene: TRBV20-1
CDR3 length: 13

CDR3 DNA: TGTGCCAGCAGCCCCCCGGTTGTGGCTCGGGACTATGGCTACACCTTC
CDR3 protein: CASSPPVVARDYGYTF
D gene: -
clone size: -
J gene: TRBJ1-2
V gene: TRBV7-3
CDR3 length: 16

CDR3 DNA: TGTGCCACCAAAACACAGGGTTCTAACTATGGCTACACCTTC
CDR3 protein: CATKTQGSNYGYTF
D gene: -
clone size: -
J gene: TRBJ1-2
V gene: TRBV6-1
CDR3 length: 14

CDR3 DNA: TGCAGTGCTAGAGATTTAGTTGGGGGCTCGAACACTGAAGCTTTCTTT
CDR3 protein: CSARDLVGGSNTEAFF
D gene: -
clone size: few
J gene: TRBJ1-1
V gene: TRBV20-1
CDR3 length: 16

CDR3 DNA: TGCAGTGCCGAGGTCCCCTACGAGCAGTACTTC
CDR3 protein: CSAEVPYEQYF
D gene: -
clone size: -
J gene: TRBJ2-7
V gene: TRBV20-1
CDR3 length: 11

CDR3 DNA: TGTGCCAGCTCACGCCCGGGACAGGGGGCCACCGGGGAGCTGTTTTTT
CDR3 protein: CASSRPGQGATGELFF
D gene: TRBD1
clone size: few
J gene: TRBJ2-2
V gene: TRBV18
CDR3 length: 16

CDR3 DNA: TGTGCCAGCAGCCCGGGGCTAGCGGGATCAGATACGCAGTATTTT
CDR3 protein: CASSPGLAGSDTQYF
D gene: TRBD2
clone size: -
J gene: TRBJ2-3
V gene: TRBV11-1
CDR3 length: 15

CDR3 DNA: TGTGCCAGCAGCTTGGACAGGATGAACACTGAAGCTTTCTTT
CDR3 protein: CASSLDRMNTEAFF
D gene: -
clone size: -
J gene: TRBJ1-1
V gene: TRBV5-4
CDR3 length: 14

CDR3 DNA: TGTGCCAGCAGGGGACCGACAGGGGCTACCTACAATGAGCAGTTCTTC
CDR3 protein: CASRGPTGATYNEQFF
D gene: TRBD1
clone size: -
J gene: TRBJ2-1
V gene: TRBV6-1
CDR3 length: 16

CDR3 DNA: TGTGCCAGCAGTTACAGGGATGGCAATGAGCAGTTCTTC
CDR3 protein: CASSYRDGNEQFF
D gene: -
clone size: -
J gene: TRBJ2-1
V gene: TRBV6-5
CDR3 length: 13

CDR3 DNA: TGTGCCAGCAGTGTTATCTCCGGGACAGCTACCTACGAGCAGTACTTC
CDR3 protein: CASSVISGTATYEQYF
D gene: TRBD1
clone size: -
J gene: TRBJ2-7
V gene: TRBV25-1
CDR3 length: 16

CDR3 DNA: TGTGCCAGCAGTTATGCGTATGAGCAGTTCTTC
CDR3 protein: CASSYAYEQFF
D gene: -
clone size: -
J gene: TRBJ2-1
V gene: TRBV6-5
CDR3 length: 11

CDR3 DNA: TGTGCCAGCAGACCTAGCGGGGGGTCAGAGACCCAGTACTTC
CDR3 protein: CASRPSGGSETQYF
D gene: TRBD2
clone size: few
J gene: TRBJ2-5
V gene: TRBV6-1
CDR3 length: 14

CDR3 DNA: TGTGCCAGCAGTGAAGGCCTAAATGGGGGCTACACCTTC
CDR3 protein: CASSEGLNGGYTF
D gene: -
clone size: few
J gene: TRBJ1-2
V gene: TRBV6-1
CDR3 length: 13

CDR3 DNA: TGTGCCAGCAGTGAGGGCACGAGCAATCAGCCCCAGCATTTT
CDR3 protein: CASSEGTSNQPQHF
D gene: -
clone size: -
J gene: TRBJ1-5
V gene: TRBV6-1
CDR3 length: 14

CDR3 DNA: TGCAGCGTTGCAGCGGGAGGGCTCCAAGAGACCCAGTACTTC
CDR3 protein: CSVAAGGLQETQYF
D gene: TRBD2
clone size: -
J gene: TRBJ2-5
V gene: TRBV29-1
CDR3 length: 14

CDR3 DNA: TGCAGTGCCAGACCGCGCGAGGGGTACTCAGATACGCAGTATTTT
CDR3 protein: CSARPREGYSDTQYF
D gene: -
clone size: -
J gene: TRBJ2-3
V gene: TRBV20-1
CDR3 length: 15

CDR3 DNA: TGTGCCACCTCTGCAGGGAAATATAGCAATCAGCCCCAGCATTTT
CDR3 protein: CATSAGKYSNQPQHF
D gene: -
clone size: -
J gene: TRBJ1-5
V gene: TRBV24-1
CDR3 length: 15

CDR3 DNA: TGTGCCAGCAGCAGTGGTCGGGGCATCGTGGCTTCACCCCTCCACTTT
CDR3 protein: CASSSGRGIVASPLHF
D gene: -
clone size: -
J gene: TRBJ1-6
V gene: TRBV21-1
CDR3 length: 16

CDR3 DNA: TGCAGTGCTAGGCTCGGACCAGGGGAGCTGTTTTTT
CDR3 protein: CSARLGPGELFF
D gene: -
clone size: few
J gene: TRBJ2-2
V gene: TRBV20-1
CDR3 length: 12

CDR3 DNA: TGTGCCACCAGCAGAGGCAGTTATGGCTACACCTTC
CDR3 protein: CATSRGSYGYTF
D gene: -
clone size: few
J gene: TRBJ1-2
V gene: TRBV15
CDR3 length: 12

CDR3 DNA: TGCGCCAGCAGCTTGGGGACTAGCGGGGGGTACGAGACCCAGTACTTC
CDR3 protein: CASSLGTSGGYETQYF
D gene: TRBD2
clone size: once
J gene: TRBJ2-5
V gene: TRBV5-1
CDR3 length: 16

CDR3 DNA: TGCGCCAGCAGCCAAGTTCTGATAACAGATACGCAGTATTTT
CDR3 protein: CASSQVLITDTQYF
D gene: -
clone size: -
J gene: TRBJ2-3
V gene: TRBV4-1
CDR3 length: 14

CDR3 DNA: TGCAGTGCTCTCGCTCGTCCGGGTGAGGGGACAGGATTAATTAACTATGGCTACACCTTC
CDR3 protein: CSALARPGEGTGLINYGYTF
D gene: TRBD1
clone size: few
J gene: TRBJ1-2
V gene: TRBV20-1
CDR3 length: 20

CDR3 DNA: TGCAGTGCTAGGGACAGGACAGCGGCGGGCTACACCTTC
CDR3 protein: CSARDRTAAGYTF
D gene: TRBD1
clone size: -
J gene: TRBJ1-2
V gene: TRBV20-1
CDR3 length: 13

CDR3 DNA: TGTGCCAGTAGTATATGGACACCCGGGCAGAGCTACGAGCAGTACTTC
CDR3 protein: CASSIWTPGQSYEQYF
D gene: -
clone size: once
J gene: TRBJ2-7
V gene: TRBV19
CDR3 length: 16

CDR3 DNA: TGCAGTGCTACCTTGGGGGCGGTCGGTCAGCCCCAGCATTTT
CDR3 protein: CSATLGAVGQPQHF
D gene: -
clone size: -
J gene: TRBJ1-5
V gene: TRBV20-1
CDR3 length: 14

CDR3 DNA: TGCAGTGCTAGCTTGTATGTGGCGGGAGGGACCCAGTACTTC
CDR3 protein: CSASLYVAGGTQYF
D gene: TRBD2
clone size: few
J gene: TRBJ2-5
V gene: TRBV20-1
CDR3 length: 14

CDR3 DNA: TGTGCCAGCAGTTTCCCCGCGGCGATGCGGAATGAGCAGTTCTTC
CDR3 protein: CASSFPAAMRNEQFF
D gene: -
clone size: -
J gene: TRBJ2-1
V gene: TRBV28
CDR3 length: 15

CDR3 DNA: TGTGCCAGCAGCCGGGGATATGACGCTAACTATGGCTACACCTTC
CDR3 protein: CASSRGYDANYGYTF
D gene: -
clone size: few
J gene: TRBJ1-2
V gene: TRBV7-6
CDR3 length: 15

CDR3 DNA: TGTGCCAGTAGTATTTGGGGGAGAGAGAGCACTGAAGCTTTCTTT
CDR3 protein: CASSIWGRESTEAFF
D gene: -
clone size: -
J gene: TRBJ1-1
V gene: TRBV19
CDR3 length: 15

CDR3 DNA: TGTGCCACCAGCAGAGTGTACACCGGGGAGCTGTTTTTT
CDR3 protein: CATSRVYTGELFF
D gene: -
clone size: few
J gene: TRBJ2-2
V gene: TRBV15
CDR3 length: 13

CDR3 DNA: TGCAGTGCTAGGGGCAGCACTGAAGCTTTCTTT
CDR3 protein: CSARGSTEAFF
D gene: -
clone size: -
J gene: TRBJ1-1
V gene: TRBV20-1
CDR3 length: 11

CDR3 DNA: TGTGCCAGCACCCCACCCGGCGGACAGGTTTCTTACGAGCAGTACTTC
CDR3 protein: CASTPPGGQVSYEQYF
D gene: TRBD1
clone size: -
J gene: TRBJ2-7
V gene: TRBV5-4
CDR3 length: 16

CDR3 DNA: TGTGCCAGCGACCCCCCTGGGGGCGGAGAGACCCAGTACTTC
CDR3 protein: CASDPPGGGETQYF
D gene: -
clone size: few
J gene: TRBJ2-5
V gene: TRBV6-1
CDR3 length: 14

CDR3 DNA: TGTGCCAGCAGATCAACAGGACTCGGAGGCTACACCTTC
CDR3 protein: CASRSTGLGGYTF
D gene: -
clone size: -
J gene: TRBJ1-2
V gene: TRBV6-1
CDR3 length: 13

CDR3 DNA: TGTACCAGTAGTACCTCTGTATCAGCGCCGGTGAGCGGAGCTTTCTTT
CDR3 protein: CTSSTSVSAPVSGAFF
D gene: -
clone size: once
J gene: TRBJ1-1
V gene: TRBV19
CDR3 length: 16

CDR3 DNA: TGTGCCAGCAGTGAGGTTGGGGAGCTGTTTTTT
CDR3 protein: CASSEVGELFF
D gene: -
clone size: -
J gene: TRBJ2-2
V gene: TRBV25-1
CDR3 length: 11

CDR3 DNA: TGTGCCAGCAGTGAATTGTCCAGTTCCTATGGCTACACCTTC
CDR3 protein: CASSELSSSYGYTF
D gene: -
clone size: once
J gene: TRBJ1-2
V gene: TRBV25-1
CDR3 length: 14